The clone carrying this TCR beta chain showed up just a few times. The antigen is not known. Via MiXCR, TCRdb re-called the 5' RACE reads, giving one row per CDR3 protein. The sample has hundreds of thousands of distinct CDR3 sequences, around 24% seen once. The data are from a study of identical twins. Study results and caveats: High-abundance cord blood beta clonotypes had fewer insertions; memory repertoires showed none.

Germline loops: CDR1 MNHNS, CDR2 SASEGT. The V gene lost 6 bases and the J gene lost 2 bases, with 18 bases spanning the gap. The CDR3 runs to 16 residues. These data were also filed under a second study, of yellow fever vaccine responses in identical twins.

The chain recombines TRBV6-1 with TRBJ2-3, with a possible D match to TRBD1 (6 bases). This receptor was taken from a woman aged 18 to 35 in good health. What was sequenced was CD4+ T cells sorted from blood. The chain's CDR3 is CASRPQGFLFTDTQYF. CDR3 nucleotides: TGTGCCAGCAGGCCACAGGGCTTTCTCTTCACAGATACGCAGTATTTT.